These 27 T cell receptor beta chains came from one sample sequenced in a study of blood T cells in healthy people across ages. Primers used in a second PCR of roughly 6 to 12 cycles were a sample-barcoded 5' primer and a J-beta primer mix. TCRdb ran MiXCR on the 5' RACE reads and lists one entry per CDR3 protein. The data hold 950,000 to 1,200,000 distinct CDR3 sequences, with about two fifths observed a single time. Material: blood. The receptors were sampled from a man between 18 and 29 years old in good health.

This clonotype was seen a single time. The V call is TRBV10-3, the J call TRBJ2-2; the D is unclear. V gave up 2 bases and J gave up 5 bases, with 18 bases separating them. Germline V gives CDR1 ENHRY, CDR2 SYGVKD. The CDR3 consists of 17 residues. The CDR3 loop is CAISELAWAPRTGELFF. The CDR3 DNA sequence: TGTGCCATCAGTGAGCTGGCTTGGGCCCCCAGGACCGGGGAGCTGTTTTTT.

V is TRBV16 and J is TRBJ2-1; D is undetermined. Trimming pared 1 base from V and 10 bases from J, leaving 11 bases between. Looked up from germline, CDR1 is KGHSY and CDR2 is FQNENV. This CDR3 is built from 13 residues. CDR3: CASSQWETYEQFF. Written as DNA, the CDR3 is TGTGCCAGCAGCCAATGGGAAACCTACGAGCAGTTCTTC.

This chain connects TRBV4-2 to TRBJ2-7; unclear D gene. V lost 1 base, J lost 3 bases, and 13 bases lay in between. The CDR3 spans 15 residues. Germline V gives CDR1 LGHNA, CDR2 YNFKEQ. In DNA, the CDR3 is TGTGCCAGCAGCCAAGGGCGATTGGGTGTCTACGAGCAGTACTTC. This sequence encodes CASSQGRLGVYEQYF.

The V gene is TRBV9, the J gene TRBJ2-3; a possible D gene is TRBD2 (5 bases). Germline CDR1 reads SGDLS; CDR2 reads YYNGEE. CDR3 length: 12 residues. The ends were cut back, 3 bases at V and 10 bases at J, with 12 bases in the middle. The CDR3 DNA reads as TGTGCCAGCAGCGGGTCCCGGAGGTCGCAGTATTTT. It is translated as CASSGSRRSQYF.

The chain links TRBV7-2 to TRBJ1-3, with TRBD1 matching 7 bases. J lost 4 bases, V lost 1 base, and 4 bases had no gene match. Germline CDR1 and CDR2: SGHTA and FQGNSA. The length of the CDR3 is 15 residues. This CDR3 reads CASSLETGPGNTIYF. CDR3 coding DNA: TGTGCCAGCAGCTTAGAGACAGGGCCGGGAAACACCATATATTTT.

The CDR3 reads CASSLGRIERGYTF. CDR3 DNA sequence: TGTGCCAGCAGTTTAGGCAGGATCGAGAGAGGCTACACCTTC. J is TRBJ1-2 and V is TRBV12-3 or TRBV12-4; D call uncertain. Trimming took 1 base from V and 8 from J, leaving 14 bases between them. CDR3 length: 14 residues.

The chain links TRBV9 to TRBJ2-1, with D uncertain. The CDR3 is 14 residues long. V shed 0 bases and J shed 8 bases, with 12 bases lying between them. The germline V gene encodes CDR1 SGDLS and CDR2 YYNGEE. The CDR3 loop is CASSVEGIGDEQFF. The CDR3 bases are TGTGCCAGCAGCGTAGAAGGGATAGGCGATGAGCAGTTCTTC.

Comments on this clonotype: A much bigger clone sits one base away, suggesting this may be a read error. The V call is TRBV20-1, the J call TRBJ2-7, with D tentatively TRBD2 (5 bases). This CDR3 region has 13 residues. Per the germline V gene, CDR1 is DFQATT and CDR2 is SNEGSKA (reference sequence). The CDR3 sequence is CSVRDYPSYEQYF. CDR3 nucleotide sequence: TGCAGTGTTAGAGACTATCCCAGCTACGAGCAGTACTTC.

This clonotype was counted only a few times. The chain carries TRBV12-3 or TRBV12-4 and TRBJ2-7; the match to TRBD2 covers 7 bases. The DNA end is a closer match to TRBJ2-5, so the J assignment may be wrong. The length of the CDR3 is 14 residues. In DNA form, the CDR3 reads TGTGCCAGCAGTCCCCCGACTAGCTTTAAGACCCAGTACTTC. It translates to CASSPPTSFKTQYF.

This clonotype was detected a few times. The V gene is TRBV28, the J gene TRBJ2-7; perhaps TRBD1 as D (6 bases). Germline V gives CDR1 MDHEN, CDR2 SYDVKM. With 4 bases removed from V and 3 bases from J, the gap between germline ends came to 16 bases. The CDR3 covers 15 residues. CDR3 DNA sequence: TGTGCCAGCAGTTCCCCGGACAGTCGGAACTACGAGCAGTACTTC. Protein product: CASSSPDSRNYEQYF.

This clonotype has only one observation. The chain recombines TRBV10-3 with TRBJ1-5; the D is unclear. The germline V gene encodes CDR1 ENHRY and CDR2 SYGVKD. The CDR3 sequence is 15 residues long. V was pared by 1 base and J by 2 bases, with 9 bases between. The CDR3 loop is CAISEYRGGNQPQHF. DNA of the CDR3: TGTGCCATCAGTGAGTACCGGGGTGGCAATCAGCCCCAGCATTTT.

This clonotype was detected only a few times. This rearrangement joins TRBV7-2 to TRBJ2-3; D not resolved. Germline V CDR1 and CDR2: SGHTA, FQGNSA. Trimming removed 2 bases at V and 1 base at J, with 10 bases between. CDR3 length: 15 residues. The CDR3 DNA is TGTGCCAGCAGCTTAAATCCCCCTGGCACAGATACGCAGTATTTT. Its translation is CASSLNPPGTDTQYF.

V usage is TRBV12-3 or TRBV12-4 and J usage is TRBJ1-1, with D maybe TRBD1 (5 bases). Trimming left V 5 bases short and J 0 bases short, with 19 bases between. CDR3 length: 17 residues. CDR3 amino acids: CASSAEPGRKMNTEAFF. The CDR3 nucleotides are TGTGCCAGCAGTGCTGAACCGGGACGGAAAATGAACACTGAAGCTTTCTTT.

The chain links TRBV28 to TRBJ1-2; D remains unclear. The CDR3 runs to 13 residues. V gave up 6 bases and J gave up 2 bases, with 10 bases separating them. Germline V gene lookup returns CDR1 MDHEN and CDR2 SYDVKM. The CDR3 spells CASRPGLNYGYTF. CDR3 DNA: TGTGCCAGCAGGCCCGGACTGAACTATGGCTACACCTTC.

The sample holds a few counts of this clonotype. The rearrangement joins TRBV2 to TRBJ2-7; D is unclear. The CDR3 has 13 amino acids. Germline assignment: CDR1 SNHLY and CDR2 FYNNEI. The germline V and J ends were trimmed by 4 bases and 3 bases, with 10 bases remaining between them. The CDR3 DNA reads TGTGCCAGCAGTGTTTACAGCTACTACGAGCAGTACTTC. Translating it yields CASSVYSYYEQYF.

This clonotype was counted between two and nine times. This chain joins TRBV29-1 and TRBJ1-5; D is perhaps TRBD1 (5 bases). From germline, CDR1 is SQVTM and CDR2 ANQGSEA. The length of the CDR3 is 11 residues. V was shortened by 6 bases and J by 15 bases, with 18 bases between the two germline ends. The CDR3 DNA is TGCAGCGTCGATGACGCCGGGACGGGGCATTTT. Its translation is CSVDDAGTGHF.

This clonotype was counted ten times or more. The gene calls are TRBV12-3 or TRBV12-4 and TRBJ1-1, with a weak D call TRBD1 (5 bases). With 3 bases removed from V and 8 bases from J, the gap between germline ends came to 7 bases. The CDR3 runs to 11 residues. The CDR3 loop reads CASSLGGEAFF. The CDR3 DNA reads as TGTGCCAGCAGTTTGGGGGGGGAAGCTTTCTTT.

This clonotype was detected a few times. The chain joins TRBV20-1 to TRBJ2-4; perhaps D is TRBD1 or TRBD2 (5 bases each). The J call is uncertain, as TRBJ2-7 better fits the DNA end. The CDR3 sequence is 13 residues long. Looked up from germline, CDR1 is DFQATT and CDR2 is SNEGSKA (reference sequence). The CDR3, as DNA: TGCAGTGGGCTCCGGGGCACTACCTACGAGCAGTACTTC. The encoded protein is CSGLRGTTYEQYF.

The chain employs TRBV29-1 and TRBJ2-2; TRBD1 is a possible D gene (6 bases). The V and J ends lost 3 bases and 4 bases respectively, with 9 bases between them. This CDR3 has 13 residues. Germline values: CDR1 SQVTM, CDR2 ANQGSEA. CDR3: CSVEAGATGELFF. Here the CDR3 DNA reads TGCAGCGTTGAGGCAGGGGCCACCGGGGAGCTGTTTTTT.

The V call is TRBV4-1, the J call TRBJ1-2; D unresolved. Deletions cut 0 bases from V and 2 bases from J, with 10 bases between. The V gene's germline CDR1 is MGHRA and CDR2 YSYEKL. The CDR3 is 15 amino acids. The CDR3 region is CASSQDGKENYGYTF. CDR3 nucleotides: TGCGCCAGCAGCCAAGATGGGAAGGAAAACTATGGCTACACCTTC.

The table lists this clonotype with a few counts. The chain combines TRBV7-9 with TRBJ2-7, with 9 positions matching TRBD1. The ends lost 5 bases at V and 1 base at J; junction bases unmatched: 12. CDR3 length: 17 residues. Germline CDR1 is SEHNR and CDR2 is FQNEAQ (reference sequence). The DNA for the CDR3 is TGTGCCAGCAGCACCGAGTCTGGGGACAGGGATTCCTACGAGCAGTACTTC. Translating it yields CASSTESGDRDSYEQYF.

The chain employs TRBV9 and TRBJ2-5, with TRBD2 as a possible D gene (6 bases). This CDR3 is built from 14 residues. In germline, CDR1 is SGDLS, CDR2 YYNGEE. V shed 5 bases and J shed 11 bases, with 22 bases lying between them. The CDR3 nucleotides are TGTGCCAGCAGTTACCGCGGGGTATACAATGAGCAGTACTTC. This codes for CASSYRGVYNEQYF.

This clonotype was counted a few times. V is TRBV4-3 and J is TRBJ2-1; 16 bases match TRBD2. The CDR3 has 20 amino acids. Germline CDR1 reads LGHNA; CDR2 reads YSLEER. The J segment lost 0 bases and the V segment lost 2 bases, leaving 7 bases of the junction unmatched. CDR3 in amino acids: CASSQPPGLAGGLSYNEQFF. The CDR3 DNA reads as TGCGCCAGCAGCCAACCTCCGGGACTAGCGGGGGGGCTCTCCTACAATGAGCAGTTCTTC.

The V call is TRBV20-1, the J call TRBJ1-4; D is possibly TRBD1 (5 bases). The CDR3 sequence is 14 residues long. Germline V gives CDR1 DFQATT, CDR2 SNEGSKA (reference sequence). Trimming left V 0 bases short and J 6 bases short, with 11 bases between. The CDR3 loop is CSARDRVGDEKLFF. The CDR3 nucleotides are TGCAGTGCTAGAGACAGGGTTGGGGATGAAAAACTGTTTTTT.

This clonotype was seen ten or more times. CDR3 sequence reads: CSARDEWDRGLLAKNIQYF. In DNA, the CDR3 is TGCAGTGCTAGAGATGAATGGGACAGGGGGCTCCTAGCCAAAAACATTCAGTACTTC. The chain carries TRBV20-1 and TRBJ2-4; 12 nucleotides match TRBD1. Germline V gene data show CDR1 as DFQATT and CDR2 as SNEGSKA (reference sequence). V gave up 0 bases and J gave up 0 bases; unmatched junction bases: 9. The CDR3 is made up of 19 amino acids.

The chain's CDR3 is CASSRDSAMNTEAFF. The CDR3 coding sequence is TGTGCCAGCAGTAGGGACAGCGCCATGAACACTGAAGCTTTCTTT. The chain carries TRBV12-3 or TRBV12-4 and TRBJ1-1; 7 nucleotides match TRBD1. The CDR3 is made up of 15 amino acids. With 5 bases clipped from V and 0 bases from J, the junction kept 6 bases outside the gene matches.

This clonotype was seen a few times. J is TRBJ1-5 and V is TRBV7-9, with 7 bases matching TRBD1. Germline V gene sequence: CDR1 SEHNR, CDR2 FQNEAQ (reference sequence). There are 15 residues in the CDR3. With 1 base clipped from V and 4 bases from J, the junction kept 4 bases outside the gene matches. CDR3 loop: CASSLGQGTNQPQHF. The DNA of the CDR3 is TGTGCCAGCAGCTTAGGACAGGGAACGAATCAGCCCCAGCATTTT.